This record covers a single T cell receptor (beta chain). Its cognate antigen is unknown. Trimming took 6 bases from V and 5 from J, leaving 10 bases between them. Germline V gene sequence: CDR1 KGHSH, CDR2 LQKENI. This CDR3 region has 12 residues. The sample is drawn from a study of OX40 agonist ivuxolimab in advanced cancers. Study background: Given to patients was ivuxolimab, an agonistic anti-OX40 (CD134) antibody.

TCRdb's copy holds only in-frame clones and misses some; the assay was immunoSEQ multiplex PCR. Here the sample spans about 69,000 clones, 91% being singletons. General study results and limits: At 0.1 to 3.0 mg/kg, CD4+ and CD8+ blood T cells expanded clonally by week 6.

This TCR was sampled from an adult with an advanced solid tumor such as melanoma, head and neck, liver or kidney cancer. The chain employs TRBV18 and TRBJ2-5; D uncertain. The input for sequencing was CD4+ or CD8+ T cells sorted from blood, taken in a trial of the OX40 agonist ivuxolimab. The CDR3 coding sequence is TGTGCCAGCTCCCCTGTTGGGGAGACCCAGTACTTC. It codes for CASSPVGETQYF.